This T cell receptor beta chain was sequenced during a study of blood T cell repertoires in COVID-19. Sequenced by immunoSEQ multiplex PCR; TCRdb stores in-frame clones only, minus some. This repertoire shows 300,000 to 350,000 clones, 75% to 90% found once; its top ten account for roughly 2.8%. This CDR3 is built from 15 residues. Germline CDR1 reads SGHVS; CDR2 reads FQNEAQ. Trimming took 4 bases from V and 4 from J; bases not matched to a gene: 7. This clone was counted a single time. V usage is TRBV7-8 and J usage is TRBJ2-5, with 9 positions matching TRBD2. What was sequenced was peripheral blood. The TCR sequence derives from a woman between 25 and 40 years old with COVID-19, enrolled during active disease. The CDR3 DNA follows: TGTGCCAGCAGCTCCCGGCTAGCGGGAACAGAGACCCAGTACTTC. Residues: CASSSRLAGTETQYF.